Presented here are 12 T cell receptor beta chains from one specimen sequenced in a study of blood T cell repertoires in COVID-19. The protocol was immunoSEQ multiplex PCR, while the TCRdb copy is restricted to in-frame clones and leaves out a portion. The sample yields about 110,000 clones, 80% to 90% seen once. The sequenced sample was peripheral blood. The receptor source for this set is a woman aged 50 to 60 with active or convalescent COVID-19.

This clone was detected only once. The chain links TRBV3-1 (or the pseudogene TRBV3-2) to TRBJ2-3; TRBD1 matches 12 bases. CDR1 and CDR2 from the germline V gene are LGHDT and YNNKEL (reference sequence). There are 18 residues in the CDR3. With V trimmed by 1 base and J by 7 bases, 12 bases remained unmatched. The CDR3 nucleotides are TGTGCCAGCAGCCAAGTGGGGCCCGGGACAGGGGGCAGGTATACGCAGTATTTT. Protein product: CASSQVGPGTGGRYTQYF.

DNA for the CDR3: TGTGCCAGCAGTTCCGGGACTAGGAATCAGCCCCAGCATTTT. Translation: CASSSGTRNQPQHF. The chain uses TRBV28 and TRBJ1-5; D may be TRBD1 (5 bases). This CDR3 comprises 14 residues. Germline CDR1 and CDR2: MDHEN and SYDVKM. The V end was cut by 4 bases, the J end by 4 bases, with 11 bases between.

The chain is built from TRBV7-2 and TRBJ2-2; perhaps TRBD2 as D (6 bases). CDR1 SGHTA and CDR2 FQGNSA come from the germline V gene. This CDR3 has 19 residues. Deletions cut 1 base from V and 1 base from J, with 19 bases between. The CDR3 loop reads CASSLGTGLAGRNTGELFF. For the CDR3, the DNA is TGTGCCAGCAGCTTAGGGACTGGTTTGGCGGGGAGGAACACCGGGGAGCTGTTTTTT. The full variable domain, its missing parts supplied by reference TRBV7-2 and TRBJ2-2, is GAGVSQSPSNKVTEKGKDVELRCDPISGHTALYWYRQSLGQGLEFLIYFQGNSAPDKSGLPSDRFSAERTGGSVSTLTIQRTQQEDSAVYLCASSLGTGLAGRNTGELFFGEGSRLTVL.

The chain joins TRBV24-1 to TRBJ2-1; TRBD2 agrees at 8 bases. CDR3 length equals 15 residues. Germline CDR1 reads KGHDR; CDR2 reads SFDVKD. V lost 4 bases to trimming and J lost 2 bases; unmatched junction nucleotides: 3. The CDR3 spells CATSDAGGTYNEQFF. CDR3 DNA: TGTGCCACCAGTGACGCGGGGGGCACCTACAATGAGCAGTTCTTC.

The chain recombines TRBV4-2 with TRBJ1-2; perhaps TRBD1 as D (5 bases). Germline lookup yields CDR1 LGHNA and CDR2 YNFKEQ. Trimming cost V 0 bases and J 4 bases, with 21 bases left between them. CDR3 size: 18 residues. Here the CDR3 reads CASSQDGTGAPRSYGYTF. For the CDR3, the DNA is TGTGCCAGCAGCCAAGACGGGACGGGAGCCCCACGGAGCTATGGCTACACCTTC.

The rearrangement joins TRBV5-1 to TRBJ2-7, with a possible D match to TRBD2 (6 bases). The ends were cut back, 0 bases at V and 0 bases at J, with 10 bases in the middle. The CDR3 extends over 15 amino acids. Germline values: CDR1 SGHRS, CDR2 YFSETQ. The CDR3 reads CASSLAGTSSYEQYF. For the CDR3, the DNA is TGCGCCAGCAGCTTGGCCGGGACTTCCTCCTACGAGCAGTACTTC.

V gene TRBV5-1 combines with J gene TRBJ2-1, with 13 bases lining up with TRBD2. V lost 0 bases to trimming and J lost 4 bases; unmatched junction nucleotides: 4. CDR3 length equals 17 residues. Germline-derived CDR1 and CDR2 are SGHRS and YFSETQ. The CDR3 DNA reads as TGCGCCAGCAGCTTGGGAGAGACTAGCGGGGGGTACAATGAGCAGTTCTTC. It yields the protein CASSLGETSGGYNEQFF.

This chain joins TRBV15 and TRBJ2-7; 10 bases map to TRBD1. V was clipped by 5 bases and J by 4 bases; unmatched bases: 5. The CDR3 has 14 residues. In germline, CDR1 is LNHNV, CDR2 YYDKDF (reference sequence). CDR3 sequence reads: CATSLGQGGYEQYF. In DNA, the CDR3 is TGTGCCACCAGCTTAGGACAGGGGGGTTACGAGCAGTACTTC.

The chain recombines TRBV7-2 with TRBJ2-3, with a possible D match to TRBD1 (5 bases). The CDR3 is 15 amino acids. With 5 bases removed from V and 0 bases from J, the gap between germline ends came to 12 bases. Looked up from germline, CDR1 is SGHTA and CDR2 is FQGNSA. The CDR3, as DNA: TGTGCCAGCAGCGTCCTAGGGGCTAGCACAGATACGCAGTATTTT. Its translation: CASSVLGASTDTQYF.

This chain links TRBV28 with TRBJ2-3; TRBD2 aligns across 10 bases. V shed 5 bases and J 5 bases; nucleotides not matched to a gene: 4. Germline CDR1 and CDR2: MDHEN and SYDVKM. This CDR3 is 14 amino acids long. The CDR3, as DNA: TGTGCCAGCAGTGAAGCGGGAGGGATAGATACGCAGTATTTT. Encoded protein: CASSEAGGIDTQYF. Full variable domain (outside the CDR3, taken from reference TRBV28 and TRBJ2-3): DVKVTQSSRYLVKRTGEKVFLECVQDMDHENMFWYRQDPGLGLRLIYFSYDVKMKEKGDIPEGYSVSREKKERFSLILESASTNQTSMYLCASSEAGGIDTQYFGPGTRLTVL.

The CDR3 DNA is TGTGCCAGCAGCGTAGGAGGATTGGATACGCAGTATTTT. It encodes CASSVGGLDTQYF. The chain joins TRBV9 to TRBJ2-3; D not resolved. CDR1 is SGDLS and CDR2 is YYNGEE in the germline V gene. The CDR3 runs to 13 residues. V was shortened by 0 bases and J by 6 bases, with 8 bases between the two germline ends.

The chain joins TRBV28 to TRBJ1-3; D gene unclear. Germline values: CDR1 MDHEN, CDR2 SYDVKM. The CDR3 is 16 amino acids. V was clipped by 0 bases and J by 0 bases, with 9 bases between them. In DNA form, the CDR3 reads TGTGCCAGCAGTTTATGGACGGGAAACTCTGGAAACACCATATATTTT. It yields the protein CASSLWTGNSGNTIYF.